This TCR beta chain comes out of a study of blood T cell repertoires in COVID-19. Looking at the study overall: Both acute and convalescent COVID-19 samples were obtained from the United States, Italy and Spain. Sources were T cells, B-cell-depleted T cells, or PBMCs; the material itself was cDNA or gDNA.

The protocol was immunoSEQ multiplex PCR, while the TCRdb copy is restricted to in-frame clones and leaves out a portion. The repertoire holds more than 9,500 clones, with approximately 91% as singletons. The germline CDR1 and CDR2 sequences are MNHNS and SASEGT. The CDR3 is 15 residues long. V lost 1 base and J lost 7, with 14 bases in between. The clonotype originates from a woman aged 55-75 years with active COVID-19. The sample comprised peripheral blood. V usage is TRBV6-1 and J usage is TRBJ2-1; possible D gene TRBD1, 5 bases. CDR3 DNA: TGTGCCAGCAGTGAAGAGCAGGGCGCCTGGAATGAGCAGTTCTTC. Protein product: CASSEEQGAWNEQFF.